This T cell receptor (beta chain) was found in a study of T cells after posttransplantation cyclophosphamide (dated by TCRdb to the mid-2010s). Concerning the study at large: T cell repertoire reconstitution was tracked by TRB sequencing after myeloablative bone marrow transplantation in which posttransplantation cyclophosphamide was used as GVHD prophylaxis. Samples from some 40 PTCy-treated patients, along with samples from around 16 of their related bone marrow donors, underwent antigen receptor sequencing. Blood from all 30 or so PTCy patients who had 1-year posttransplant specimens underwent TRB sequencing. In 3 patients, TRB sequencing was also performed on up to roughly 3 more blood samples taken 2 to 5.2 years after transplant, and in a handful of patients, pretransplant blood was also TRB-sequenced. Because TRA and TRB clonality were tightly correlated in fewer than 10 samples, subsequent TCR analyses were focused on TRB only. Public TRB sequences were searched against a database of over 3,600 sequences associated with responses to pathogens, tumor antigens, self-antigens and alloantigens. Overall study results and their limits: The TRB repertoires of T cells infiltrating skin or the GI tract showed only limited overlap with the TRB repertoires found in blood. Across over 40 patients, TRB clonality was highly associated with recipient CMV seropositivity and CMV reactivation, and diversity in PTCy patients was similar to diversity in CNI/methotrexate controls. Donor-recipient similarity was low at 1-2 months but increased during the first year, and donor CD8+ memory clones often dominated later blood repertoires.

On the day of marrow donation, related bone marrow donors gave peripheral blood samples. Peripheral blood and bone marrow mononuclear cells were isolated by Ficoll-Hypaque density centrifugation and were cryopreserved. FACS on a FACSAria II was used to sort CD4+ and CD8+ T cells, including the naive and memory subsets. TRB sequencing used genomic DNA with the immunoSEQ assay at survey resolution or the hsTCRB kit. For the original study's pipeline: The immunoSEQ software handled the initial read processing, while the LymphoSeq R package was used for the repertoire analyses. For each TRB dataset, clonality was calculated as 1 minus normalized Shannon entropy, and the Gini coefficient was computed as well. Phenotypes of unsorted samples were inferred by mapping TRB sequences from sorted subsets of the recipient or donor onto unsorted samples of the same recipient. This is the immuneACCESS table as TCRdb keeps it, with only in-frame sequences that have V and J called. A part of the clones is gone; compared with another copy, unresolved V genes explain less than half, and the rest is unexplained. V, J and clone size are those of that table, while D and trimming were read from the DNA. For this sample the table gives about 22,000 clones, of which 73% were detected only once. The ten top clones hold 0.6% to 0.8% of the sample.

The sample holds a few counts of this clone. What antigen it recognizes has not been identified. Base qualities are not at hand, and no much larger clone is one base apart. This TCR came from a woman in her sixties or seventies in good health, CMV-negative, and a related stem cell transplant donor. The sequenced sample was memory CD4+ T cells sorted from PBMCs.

The CDR3 protein: CASRRTEEQYF. The DNA sequence is as follows: TGTGCCAGCAGGCGGACAGAAGAGCAGTACTTC. The chain uses TRBV2 and TRBJ2-7; TRBD1 might be the D gene, on 6 matching bases. In the germline V gene, CDR1 corresponds to SNHLY and CDR2 to FYNNEI. V was cut back by 6 bases and J by 7 bases, leaving a gap of 10 bases between them. The CDR3 numbers 11 residues from cysteine through phenylalanine. Only the CDR3 region is kept as DNA, spanning 33 bases read in frame from base 1.